Below, one T cell receptor beta chain is given with its context. Its matching antigen is unknown. This record comes from a study of T cells in Graves' hyperthyroidism and ophthalmopathy. Using RNA transcripts as the source, TCR beta CDR3 regions were amplified. Primed by the HTBI set, a first-round RT-PCR was run on the TCR CDR3. TCRdb fed the multiplex PCR reads into MiXCR, producing one record per CDR3 protein. The data show about 530,000 distinct CDR3 sequences, more than 15% seen once. Findings and caveats of the study: Ophthalmopathy and stable hyperthyroidism were told apart by a 13 V-J model.

The CDR3 is 14 residues long. Germline CDR1 reads SGHNT; CDR2 reads YYREEE (reference sequence). The V gene end was trimmed by 0 bases and the J gene end by 6 bases; junction bases not matched to a gene: 4. This clonotype was obtained from a young woman with Graves' ophthalmopathy. The V gene is TRBV5-4, the J gene TRBJ1-1, with 8 positions matching TRBD1. The sample taken for sequencing was blood. The CDR3 region has the DNA TGTGCCAGCAGCTTGGTGGACAGGGCCGCTGAAGCTTTCTTT. It specifies CASSLVDRAAEAFF. Full variable domain (rest looked up from reference TRBV5-4 and TRBJ1-1): ETGVTQSPTHLIKTRGQQVTLRCSSQSGHNTVSWYQQALGQGPQFIFQYYREEENGRGNFPPRFSGLQFPNYSSELNVNALELDDSALYLCASSLVDRAAEAFFGQGTRLTVV.